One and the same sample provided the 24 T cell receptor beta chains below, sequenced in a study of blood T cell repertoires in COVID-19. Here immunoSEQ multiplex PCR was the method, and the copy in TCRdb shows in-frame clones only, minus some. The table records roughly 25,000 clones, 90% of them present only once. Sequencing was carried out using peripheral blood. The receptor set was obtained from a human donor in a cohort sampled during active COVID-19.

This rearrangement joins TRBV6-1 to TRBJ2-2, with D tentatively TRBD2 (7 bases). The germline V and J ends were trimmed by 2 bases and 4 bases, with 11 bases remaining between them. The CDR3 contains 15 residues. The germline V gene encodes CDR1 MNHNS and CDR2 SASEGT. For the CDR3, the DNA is TGTGCCAGCAGTGAAAGGGGGGGTGGCACCGGGGAGCTGTTTTTT. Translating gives CASSERGGGTGELFF.

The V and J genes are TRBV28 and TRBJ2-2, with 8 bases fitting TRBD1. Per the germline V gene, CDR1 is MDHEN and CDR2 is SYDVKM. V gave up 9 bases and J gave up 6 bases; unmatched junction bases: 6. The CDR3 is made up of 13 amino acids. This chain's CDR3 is CARRTGWSGELFF. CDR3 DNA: TGTGCCAGGAGGACAGGGTGGTCCGGGGAGCTGTTTTTT.

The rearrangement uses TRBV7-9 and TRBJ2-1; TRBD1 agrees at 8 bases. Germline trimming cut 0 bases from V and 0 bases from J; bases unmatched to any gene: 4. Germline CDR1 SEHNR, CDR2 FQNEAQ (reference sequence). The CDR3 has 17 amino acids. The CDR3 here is CASSLASGTGSYNEQFF. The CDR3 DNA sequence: TGTGCCAGCAGCTTAGCGTCTGGGACAGGCTCCTACAATGAGCAGTTCTTC.

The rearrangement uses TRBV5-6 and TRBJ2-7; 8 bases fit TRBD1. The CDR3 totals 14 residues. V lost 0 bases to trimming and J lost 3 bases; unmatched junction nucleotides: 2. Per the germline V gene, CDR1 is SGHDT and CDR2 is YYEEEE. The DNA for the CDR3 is TGTGCCAGCAGCTTGGGACAGGGGATCTACGAGCAGTACTTC. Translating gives CASSLGQGIYEQYF.

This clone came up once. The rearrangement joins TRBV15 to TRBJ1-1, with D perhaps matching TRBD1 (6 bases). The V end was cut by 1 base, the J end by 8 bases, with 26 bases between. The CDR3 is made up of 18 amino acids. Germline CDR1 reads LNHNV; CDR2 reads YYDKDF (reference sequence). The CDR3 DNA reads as TGTGCCACCAGCAGAGGCGGGGGAGGGGGGCAATCGAATCCAGAAGCTTTCTTT. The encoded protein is CATSRGGGGGQSNPEAFF.

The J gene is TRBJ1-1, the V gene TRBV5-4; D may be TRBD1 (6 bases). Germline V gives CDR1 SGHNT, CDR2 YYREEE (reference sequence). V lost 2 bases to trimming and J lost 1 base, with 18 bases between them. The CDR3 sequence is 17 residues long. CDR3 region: CASSFANYPGQNTEAFF. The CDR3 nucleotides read TGTGCCAGCAGCTTCGCTAACTACCCGGGACAGAACACTGAAGCTTTCTTT.

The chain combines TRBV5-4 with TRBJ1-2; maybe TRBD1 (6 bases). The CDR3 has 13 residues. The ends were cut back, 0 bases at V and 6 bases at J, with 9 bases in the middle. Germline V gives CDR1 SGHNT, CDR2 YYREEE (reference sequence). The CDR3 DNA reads TGTGCCAGCAGCTTGGCCACAGGGAATGGCTACACCTTC. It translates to CASSLATGNGYTF.

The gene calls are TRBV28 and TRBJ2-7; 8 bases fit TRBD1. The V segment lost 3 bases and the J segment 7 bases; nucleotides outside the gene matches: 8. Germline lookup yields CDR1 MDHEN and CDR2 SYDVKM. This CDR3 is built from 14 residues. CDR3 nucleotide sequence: TGTGCCAGCAGTTTGGACAGGGTCTTGTATGAGCAGTACTTC. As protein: CASSLDRVLYEQYF.

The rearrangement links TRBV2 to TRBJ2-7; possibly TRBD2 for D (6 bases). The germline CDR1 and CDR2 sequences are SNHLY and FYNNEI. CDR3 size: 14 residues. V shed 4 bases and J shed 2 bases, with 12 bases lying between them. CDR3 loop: CASSADRRAYEQYF. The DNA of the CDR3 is TGTGCCAGCAGTGCGGATCGGAGGGCCTACGAGCAGTACTTC.

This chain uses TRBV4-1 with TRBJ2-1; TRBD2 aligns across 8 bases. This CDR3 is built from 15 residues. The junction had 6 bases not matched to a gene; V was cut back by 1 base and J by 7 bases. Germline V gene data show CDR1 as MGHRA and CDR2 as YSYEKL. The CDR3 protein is CASSQAGGPGNEQFF. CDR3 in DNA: TGCGCCAGCAGCCAAGCGGGAGGGCCGGGGAATGAGCAGTTCTTC.

The CDR3 bases are TGTGCCAGCTCAGCTTCAGGGGTAGTGGCGCAGTACTTC. The encoded protein is CASSASGVVAQYF. The rearrangement uses TRBV18 and TRBJ2-7; D is possibly TRBD1 (6 bases). V was clipped by 5 bases and J by 9 bases, with 17 bases between them. Per the germline V gene, CDR1 is KGHSH and CDR2 is LQKENI. This CDR3 comprises 13 residues.

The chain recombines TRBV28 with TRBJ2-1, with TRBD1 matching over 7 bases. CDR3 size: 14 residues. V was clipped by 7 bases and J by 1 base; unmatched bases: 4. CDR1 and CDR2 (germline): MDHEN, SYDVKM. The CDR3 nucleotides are TGTGCCAGCAATATACAGGGGTCCTACAATGAGCAGTTCTTC. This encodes CASNIQGSYNEQFF.

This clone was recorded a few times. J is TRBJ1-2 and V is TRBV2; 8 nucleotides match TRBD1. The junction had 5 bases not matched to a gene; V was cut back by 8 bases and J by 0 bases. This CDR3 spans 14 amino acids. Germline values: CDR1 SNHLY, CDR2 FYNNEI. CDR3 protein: CASEDRAANYGYTF. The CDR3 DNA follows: TGTGCCAGCGAGGACAGGGCCGCTAACTATGGCTACACCTTC.

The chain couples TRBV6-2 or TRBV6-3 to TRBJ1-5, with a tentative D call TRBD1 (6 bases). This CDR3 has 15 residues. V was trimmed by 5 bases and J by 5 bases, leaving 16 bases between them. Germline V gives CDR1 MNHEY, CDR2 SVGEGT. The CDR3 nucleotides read TGTGCCAGCAGTCCACAGGGCCGGGAGGATCAGCCCCAGCATTTT. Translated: CASSPQGREDQPQHF.

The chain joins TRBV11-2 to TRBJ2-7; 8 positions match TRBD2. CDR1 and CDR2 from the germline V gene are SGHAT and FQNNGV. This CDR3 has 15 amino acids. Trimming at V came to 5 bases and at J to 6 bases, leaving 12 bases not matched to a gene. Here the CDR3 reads CASSVKSGSSAEQYF. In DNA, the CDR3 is TGTGCCAGCAGCGTAAAGAGCGGGAGTTCGGCCGAGCAGTACTTC. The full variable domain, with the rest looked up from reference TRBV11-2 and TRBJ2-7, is EAGVAQSPRYKIIEKRQSVAFWCNPISGHATLYWYQQILGQGPKLLIQFQNNGVVDDSQLPKDRFSAERLKGVDSTLKIQPAKLEDSAVYLCASSVKSGSSAEQYFGPGTRLTVT.

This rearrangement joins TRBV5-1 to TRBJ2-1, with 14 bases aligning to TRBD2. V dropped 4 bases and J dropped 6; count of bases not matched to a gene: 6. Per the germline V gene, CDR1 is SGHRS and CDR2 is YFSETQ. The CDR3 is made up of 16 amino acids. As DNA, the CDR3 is TGCGCCAGCAGCATCGGGACTAGCGGGAGCCTCAATGAGCAGTTCTTC. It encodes CASSIGTSGSLNEQFF. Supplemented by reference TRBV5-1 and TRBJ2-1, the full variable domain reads KAGVTQTPRYLIKTRGQQVTLSCSPISGHRSVSWYQQTPGQGLQFLFEYFSETQRNKGNFPGRFSGRQFSNSRSEMNVSTLELGDSALYLCASSIGTSGSLNEQFFGPGTRLTVL.

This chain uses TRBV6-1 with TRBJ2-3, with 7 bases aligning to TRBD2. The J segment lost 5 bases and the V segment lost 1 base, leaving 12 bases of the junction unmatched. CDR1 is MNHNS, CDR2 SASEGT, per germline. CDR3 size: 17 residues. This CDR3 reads CASSEGLWASGGDTQYF. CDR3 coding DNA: TGTGCCAGCAGTGAAGGTCTTTGGGCTAGCGGAGGAGATACGCAGTATTTT.

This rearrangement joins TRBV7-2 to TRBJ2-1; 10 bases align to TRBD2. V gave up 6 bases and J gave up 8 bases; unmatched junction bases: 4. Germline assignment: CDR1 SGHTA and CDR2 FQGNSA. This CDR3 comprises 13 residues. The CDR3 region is CASRGLAGDEQFF. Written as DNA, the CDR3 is TGTGCCAGCAGAGGGCTAGCGGGAGATGAGCAGTTCTTC.

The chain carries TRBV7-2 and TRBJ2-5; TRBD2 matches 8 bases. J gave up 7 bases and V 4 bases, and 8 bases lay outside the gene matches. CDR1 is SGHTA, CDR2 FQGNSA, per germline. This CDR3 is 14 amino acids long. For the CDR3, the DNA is TGTGCCAGCAGCTCCTCGCGGGGGGTCCGGACCCAGTACTTC. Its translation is CASSSSRGVRTQYF.

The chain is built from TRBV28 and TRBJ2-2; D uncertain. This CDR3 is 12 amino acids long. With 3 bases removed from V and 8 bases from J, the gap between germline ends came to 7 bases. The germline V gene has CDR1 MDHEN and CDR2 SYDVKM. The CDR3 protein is CASSLGQGELFF. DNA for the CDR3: TGTGCCAGCAGTTTGGGCCAGGGGGAGCTGTTTTTT.

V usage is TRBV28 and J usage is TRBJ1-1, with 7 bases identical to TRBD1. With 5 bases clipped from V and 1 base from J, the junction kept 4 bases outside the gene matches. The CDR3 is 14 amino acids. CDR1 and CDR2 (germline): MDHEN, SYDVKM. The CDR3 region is CASSMGQKNTEAFF. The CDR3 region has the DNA TGTGCCAGCAGTATGGGACAGAAGAACACTGAAGCTTTCTTT.

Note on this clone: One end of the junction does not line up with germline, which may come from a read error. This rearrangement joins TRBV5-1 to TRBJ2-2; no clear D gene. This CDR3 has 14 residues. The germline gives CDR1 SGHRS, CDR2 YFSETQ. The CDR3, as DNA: TGCGTCAGCAGCTTGGCCGAAGGCGGCGGGGAGCTGTTTTTT. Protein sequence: CVSSLAEGGGELFF.

Here the CDR3 DNA reads TGCGCCAGCAGCCAAGTGGAGGGTGAGATCGGGGAGCTGTTTTTT. It is translated as CASSQVEGEIGELFF. This chain uses TRBV4-1 with TRBJ2-2, with D possibly being TRBD2 (6 bases). Germline V gene lookup returns CDR1 MGHRA and CDR2 YSYEKL. The CDR3 runs to 15 residues. Trimming pared 1 base from V and 7 bases from J, leaving 13 bases between.

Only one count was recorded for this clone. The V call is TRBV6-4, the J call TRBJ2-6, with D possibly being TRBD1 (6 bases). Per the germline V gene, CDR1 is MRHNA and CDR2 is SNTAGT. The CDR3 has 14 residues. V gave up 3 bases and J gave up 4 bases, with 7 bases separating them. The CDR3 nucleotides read TGTGCCAGCAGTGAGGGGACAGGGGCCAACGTCCTGACTTTC. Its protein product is CASSEGTGANVLTF.